These 11 T cell receptor beta chains were all obtained from the same sample, sequenced in a study of OX40 agonist ivuxolimab in advanced cancers. Clones were sequenced by immunoSEQ multiplex PCR, and TCRdb holds only the in-frame ones, with some missing. The sample lists about 89,000 clones; around nine tenths were seen once. This sample comprised CD4+ or CD8+ T cells sorted from blood, obtained in a trial of the OX40 agonist ivuxolimab. Receptors were obtained from an adult with an advanced solid tumor such as melanoma, head and neck, liver or kidney cancer.

This clone was observed once. V gene TRBV7-6 combines with J gene TRBJ2-5; D not certain. V was shortened by 0 bases and J by 5 bases, with 10 bases between the two germline ends. The germline gives CDR1 SGHVS, CDR2 FNYEAQ. This CDR3 comprises 14 residues. The CDR3 DNA reads as TGTGCCAGCAGCTTAGCGTCAATGGAGGAGACCCAGTACTTC. Residues: CASSLASMEETQYF.

The chain employs TRBV18 and TRBJ2-3, with D unclear. From germline, CDR1 is KGHSH and CDR2 LQKENI. This CDR3 contains 15 residues. The V end was cut by 0 bases, the J end by 1 base, with 8 bases between. CDR3 in amino acids: CASSPPTRGTDTQYF. CDR3 DNA sequence: TGTGCCAGCTCACCACCCACCCGCGGCACAGATACGCAGTATTTT.

This chain uses TRBV2 with TRBJ1-5, with D unresolved. V lost 8 bases, J lost 0 bases, and 11 bases lay in between. Germline V gene data show CDR1 as SNHLY and CDR2 as FYNNEI. The CDR3 has 14 residues. The CDR3 is CASGRQYSNQPQHF. The CDR3 DNA sequence: TGTGCCAGCGGAAGGCAATATAGCAATCAGCCCCAGCATTTT.

J is TRBJ2-5 and V is TRBV11-2; a possible D gene is TRBD2 (6 bases). V lost 2 bases to trimming and J lost 5 bases, with 15 bases between them. The CDR3 is 15 amino acids. The germline gives CDR1 SGHAT, CDR2 FQNNGV. CDR3 sequence reads: CASSLLGRGSETQYF. DNA for the CDR3: TGTGCCAGCAGCTTACTAGGTCGGGGGTCGGAGACCCAGTACTTC.

The chain combines TRBV4-1 with TRBJ2-2, with 7 bases that match TRBD2. CDR3 size: 19 residues. V lost 2 bases, J lost 0 bases, and 12 bases stayed unmatched. Germline V gene sequence: CDR1 MGHRA, CDR2 YSYEKL. The CDR3 bases are TGCGCCAGCAGCCAAATCGAACTAGCGAGAAACCCGAACACCGGGGAGCTGTTTTTT. The encoded protein is CASSQIELARNPNTGELFF.

V usage is TRBV6-6 and J usage is TRBJ2-7; D is possibly TRBD1 (6 bases). The length of the CDR3 is 11 residues. The germline CDR1 and CDR2 sequences are MNHNY and SVGAGI (reference sequence). V was shortened by 2 bases and J by 7 bases, with 6 bases between the two germline ends. CDR3 region: CASSYGTEQYF. DNA of the CDR3: TGTGCCAGCAGTTACGGGACAGAGCAGTACTTC.

The chain links TRBV19 to TRBJ2-7; either TRBD1 or TRBD2 may fit D (6 bases each). The CDR3 has 13 amino acids. Trimming stripped 6 bases from V and 3 bases from J, with 12 bases between. Germline loops: CDR1 LNHDA, CDR2 SQIVND (reference sequence). For the CDR3, the DNA is TGTGCCAGTAGCTTAGGGGGGTTCTACGAGCAGTACTTC. Its translation is CASSLGGFYEQYF.

This clone was counted only a few times. The V call is TRBV12-5, the J call TRBJ2-7, with a tentative D call TRBD1 (6 bases). The CDR3 totals 15 residues. The germline CDR1 and CDR2 sequences are LGHNT and FRNRAP. Between the trimmed V and J ends, which lost 3 bases and 6 bases, there was a span of 18 bases. CDR3: CASGFPTGYRLEQYF. In nucleotides, the CDR3 is TGTGCTAGTGGTTTCCCCACAGGGTACAGACTCGAGCAGTACTTC. Complete variable domain (other parts from reference TRBV12-5 and TRBJ2-7): DARVTQTPRHKVTEMGQEVTMRCQPILGHNTVFWYRQTMMQGLELLAYFRNRAPLDDSGMPKDRFSAEMPDATLATLKIQPSEPRDSAVYFCASGFPTGYRLEQYFGPGTRLTVT.

V and J are TRBV11-3 and TRBJ2-2; D ambiguous. V was shortened by 5 bases and J by 5 bases, with 9 bases between the two germline ends. The CDR3 covers 13 residues. Germline CDR1 reads SGHNT; CDR2 reads YENEEA. For the CDR3, the DNA is TGTGCCAGCAGCCCCCGGGCTACCGGGGAGCTGTTTTTT. This codes for CASSPRATGELFF.

J is TRBJ1-5 and V is TRBV7-9, with TRBD1 matching over 11 bases. V lost 5 bases to trimming and J lost 4 bases; unmatched junction nucleotides: 13. The CDR3 sequence is 18 residues long. Germline assignment: CDR1 SEHNR and CDR2 FQNEAQ (reference sequence). In DNA, the CDR3 is TGTGCCAGCAGCCAAGTTCAGGTCCGGGACAGGGGGAATCAGCCCCAGCATTTT. Encoded protein: CASSQVQVRDRGNQPQHF.

The chain has TRBV7-6 and TRBJ1-1; D gene ambiguous. The V end was cut by 2 bases, the J end by 7 bases, with 14 bases between. CDR3 length: 14 amino acids. Per the germline V gene, CDR1 is SGHVS and CDR2 is FNYEAQ. The CDR3 nucleotides read TGTGCCAGCAGCTTAACTTCGCTGCGGAATGAAGCTTTCTTT. This gives the protein CASSLTSLRNEAFF.